This T cell receptor beta chain was retrieved from a study of blood T cell repertoires in COVID-19. Study information: The analysed material was cDNA or gDNA that came from T cells, B-cell-depleted T cells, or PBMCs.

Under the authors' procedure: Amplification of reference gene primers provided the estimated nucleated cell counts. Sequenced by immunoSEQ multiplex PCR; TCRdb stores in-frame clones only, minus some. V and J calls and clone size are as listed in that table; D and trimming were resolved from the DNA. The table includes 65,000 to 75,000 clones, around 78% detected once. This clone occurred a few times. The CDR3 is 13 residues long. Germline assignment: CDR1 GTSNPN and CDR2 SVGIG (reference sequence). Between the trimmed V and J ends, which lost 0 bases and 11 bases, there was a span of 16 bases. J is TRBJ1-1 and V is TRBV30; tentative D call: TRBD1 (5 bases). Sequencing was performed on peripheral blood. This receptor was taken from a human donor in a cohort sampled during active COVID-19. In nucleotides, the CDR3 is TGTGCCTGGAGTGTACGTAAGGGGCTTAGGGCTTTCTTT. Translation: CAWSVRKGLRAFF.